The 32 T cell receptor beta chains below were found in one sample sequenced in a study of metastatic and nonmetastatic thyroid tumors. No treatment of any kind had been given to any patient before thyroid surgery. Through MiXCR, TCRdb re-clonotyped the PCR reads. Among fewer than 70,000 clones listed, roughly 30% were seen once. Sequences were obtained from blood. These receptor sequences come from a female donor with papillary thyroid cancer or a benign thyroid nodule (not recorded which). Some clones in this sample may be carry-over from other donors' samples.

CDR3 in amino acids: CASSTILGQGFYGYTF. CDR3 DNA sequence: TGTGCCAGCAGCACGATTCTAGGACAGGGGTTCTATGGCTACACCTTC. The genes are TRBV11-2 and TRBJ1-2; TRBD1 aligns across 9 bases. This CDR3 contains 16 residues. Trimming removed 5 bases from V and 4 bases from J; junction bases left unmatched: 11. Germline values: CDR1 SGHAT, CDR2 FQNNGV.

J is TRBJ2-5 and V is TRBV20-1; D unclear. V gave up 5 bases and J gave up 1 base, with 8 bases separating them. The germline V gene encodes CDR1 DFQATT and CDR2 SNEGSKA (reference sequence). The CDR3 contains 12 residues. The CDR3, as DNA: TGCAGTGCTCAGGCGTCCCAAGAGACCCAGTACTTC. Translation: CSAQASQETQYF.

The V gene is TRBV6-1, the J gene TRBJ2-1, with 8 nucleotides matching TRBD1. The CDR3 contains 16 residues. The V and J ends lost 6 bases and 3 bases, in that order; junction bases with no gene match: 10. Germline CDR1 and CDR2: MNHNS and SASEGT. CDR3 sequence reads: CASRIGTGSNYNEQFF. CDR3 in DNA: TGTGCCAGCAGAATCGGGACAGGTTCAAACTACAATGAGCAGTTCTTC.

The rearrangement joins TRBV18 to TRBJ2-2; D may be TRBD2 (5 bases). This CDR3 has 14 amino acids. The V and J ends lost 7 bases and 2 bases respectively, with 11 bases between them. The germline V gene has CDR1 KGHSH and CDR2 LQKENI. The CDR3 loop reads CASLASSNTGELFF. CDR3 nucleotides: TGTGCCAGCTTGGCTAGCTCCAACACCGGGGAGCTGTTTTTT.

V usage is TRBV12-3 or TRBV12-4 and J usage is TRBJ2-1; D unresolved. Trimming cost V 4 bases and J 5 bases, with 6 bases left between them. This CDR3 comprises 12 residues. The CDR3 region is CASSSKHNEQFF. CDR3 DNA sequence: TGTGCCAGCAGTTCTAAGCACAATGAGCAGTTCTTC.

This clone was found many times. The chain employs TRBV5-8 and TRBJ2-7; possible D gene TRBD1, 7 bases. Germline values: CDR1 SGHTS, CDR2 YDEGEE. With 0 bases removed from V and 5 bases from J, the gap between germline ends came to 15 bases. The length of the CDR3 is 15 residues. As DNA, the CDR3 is TGTGCCAGCAGCTTGGGGACAGGCGGGGAGGACGAGCAGTACTTC. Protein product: CASSLGTGGEDEQYF.

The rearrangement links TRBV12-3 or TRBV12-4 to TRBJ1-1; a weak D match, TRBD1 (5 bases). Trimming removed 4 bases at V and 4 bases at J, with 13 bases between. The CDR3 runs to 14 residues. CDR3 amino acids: CASSSGGAGTEAFF. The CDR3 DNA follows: TGTGCCAGCAGTTCAGGAGGGGCGGGCACTGAAGCTTTCTTT.

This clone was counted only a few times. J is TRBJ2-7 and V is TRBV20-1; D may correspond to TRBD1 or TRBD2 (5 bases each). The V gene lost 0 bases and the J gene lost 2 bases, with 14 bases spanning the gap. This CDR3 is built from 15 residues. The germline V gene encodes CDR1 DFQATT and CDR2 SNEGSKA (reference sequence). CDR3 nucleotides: TGCAGTGCTAGAGATCTCGGGGCGTCCACCTACGAGCAGTACTTC. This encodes CSARDLGASTYEQYF.

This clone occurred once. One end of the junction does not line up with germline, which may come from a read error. In DNA form, the CDR3 reads TGCGCCAGCCGGGTGTTGGGCGAGCCCAATGAAAAACTGTCTTTT. Its translation: CASRVLGEPNEKLSF. The V and J genes are TRBV5-1 and TRBJ1-4; D gene ambiguous. The CDR3 covers 15 residues. CDR1 and CDR2 (germline): SGHRS, YFSETQ.

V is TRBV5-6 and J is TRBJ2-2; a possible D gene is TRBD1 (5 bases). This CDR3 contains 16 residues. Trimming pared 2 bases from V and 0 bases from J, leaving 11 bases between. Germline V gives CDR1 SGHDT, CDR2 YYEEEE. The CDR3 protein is CASSFLVGANTGELFF. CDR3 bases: TGTGCCAGCAGCTTTCTGGTAGGGGCGAACACCGGGGAGCTGTTTTTT.

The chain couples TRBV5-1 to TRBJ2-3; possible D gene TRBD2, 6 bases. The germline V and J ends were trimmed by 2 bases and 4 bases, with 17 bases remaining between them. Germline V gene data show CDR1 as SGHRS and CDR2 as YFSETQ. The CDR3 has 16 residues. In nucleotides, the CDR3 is TGCGCCAGCAGCTTCGGAGGGTGGGGTAGTTCAGATACGCAGTATTTT. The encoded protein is CASSFGGWGSSDTQYF.

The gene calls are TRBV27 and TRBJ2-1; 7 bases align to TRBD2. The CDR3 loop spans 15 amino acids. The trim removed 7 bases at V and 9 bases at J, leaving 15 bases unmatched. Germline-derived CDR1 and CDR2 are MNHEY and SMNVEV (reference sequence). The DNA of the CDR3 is TGTGCCAGCAAACAAGGGACTACCACCAATGTTGAGCAGTTCTTC. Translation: CASKQGTTTNVEQFF.

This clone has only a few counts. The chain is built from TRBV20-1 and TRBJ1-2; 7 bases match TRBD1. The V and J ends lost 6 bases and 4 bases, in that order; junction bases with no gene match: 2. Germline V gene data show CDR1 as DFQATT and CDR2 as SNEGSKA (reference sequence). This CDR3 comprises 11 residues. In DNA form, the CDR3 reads TGCAGTGCCAGGGGGGGCTATGGCTACACCTTC. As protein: CSARGGYGYTF.

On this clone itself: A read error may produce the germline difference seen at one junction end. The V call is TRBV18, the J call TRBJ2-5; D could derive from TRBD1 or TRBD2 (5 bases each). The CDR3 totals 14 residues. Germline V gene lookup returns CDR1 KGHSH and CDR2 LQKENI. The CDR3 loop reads CASSAGTAQVTQYF. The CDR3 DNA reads TGTGCCAGCTCAGCAGGGACGGCCCAAGTGACCCAGTACTTC.

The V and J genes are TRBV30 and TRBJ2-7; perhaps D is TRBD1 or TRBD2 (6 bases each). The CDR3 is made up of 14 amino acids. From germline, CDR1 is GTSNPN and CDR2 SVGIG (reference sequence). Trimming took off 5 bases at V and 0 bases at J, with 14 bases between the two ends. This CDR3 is CAWGRGGSSYEQYF. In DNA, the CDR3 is TGTGCCTGGGGCAGAGGGGGGAGCTCCTACGAGCAGTACTTC.

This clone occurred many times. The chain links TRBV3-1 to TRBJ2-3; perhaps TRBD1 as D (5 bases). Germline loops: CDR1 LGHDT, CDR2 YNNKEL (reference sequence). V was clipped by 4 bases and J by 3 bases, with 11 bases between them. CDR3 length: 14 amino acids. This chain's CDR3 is CASSPSGMTDTQYF. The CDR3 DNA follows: TGTGCCAGCAGCCCCTCAGGGATGACAGATACGCAGTATTTT.

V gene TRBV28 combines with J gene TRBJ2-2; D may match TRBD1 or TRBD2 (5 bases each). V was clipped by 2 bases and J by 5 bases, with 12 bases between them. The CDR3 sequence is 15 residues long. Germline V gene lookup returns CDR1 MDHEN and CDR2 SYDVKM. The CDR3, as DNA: TGTGCCAGCAGTTTAGGGGGAGTTAGTACCGGGGAGCTGTTTTTT. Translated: CASSLGGVSTGELFF.

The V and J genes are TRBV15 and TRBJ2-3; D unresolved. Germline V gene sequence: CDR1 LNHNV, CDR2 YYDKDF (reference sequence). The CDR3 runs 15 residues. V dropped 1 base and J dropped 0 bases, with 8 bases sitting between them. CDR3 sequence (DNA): TGTGCCACCAGCAGAGGGTCAGTCAGCACAGATACGCAGTATTTT. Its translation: CATSRGSVSTDTQYF.

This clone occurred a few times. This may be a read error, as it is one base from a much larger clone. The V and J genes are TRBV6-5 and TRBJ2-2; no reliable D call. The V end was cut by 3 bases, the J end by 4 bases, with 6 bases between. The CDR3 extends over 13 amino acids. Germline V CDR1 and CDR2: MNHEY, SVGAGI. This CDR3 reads CASSYVSTGELFF. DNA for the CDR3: TGTGCCAGCAGTTATGTCAGCACCGGGGAGCTGTTTTTT.

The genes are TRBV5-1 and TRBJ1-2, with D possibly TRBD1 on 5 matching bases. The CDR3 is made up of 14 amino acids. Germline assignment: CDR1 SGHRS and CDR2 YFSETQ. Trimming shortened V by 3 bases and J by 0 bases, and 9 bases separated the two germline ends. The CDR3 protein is CASSYGDSNYGYTF. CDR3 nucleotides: TGCGCCAGCAGCTATGGGGACTCTAACTATGGCTACACCTTC.

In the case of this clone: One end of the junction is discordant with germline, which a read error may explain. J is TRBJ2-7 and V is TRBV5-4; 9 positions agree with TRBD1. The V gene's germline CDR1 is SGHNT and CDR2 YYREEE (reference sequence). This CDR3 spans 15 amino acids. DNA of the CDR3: TGCGCCAGCAGCGATCCGGACAGGGGCCCCTACGAGCAGTACTTC. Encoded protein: CASSDPDRGPYEQYF.

CDR3 residues: CASSLGQGSNSPLHF. CDR3 DNA: TGTGCCAGCAGCTTAGGACAGGGGTCTAATTCACCCCTCCACTTT. The rearrangement links TRBV7-9 to TRBJ1-6; the match to TRBD1 covers 8 bases. J was trimmed by 6 bases and V by 1 base; bases with no gene match: 2. Germline V gives CDR1 SEHNR, CDR2 FQNEAQ (reference sequence). This CDR3 region has 15 residues.

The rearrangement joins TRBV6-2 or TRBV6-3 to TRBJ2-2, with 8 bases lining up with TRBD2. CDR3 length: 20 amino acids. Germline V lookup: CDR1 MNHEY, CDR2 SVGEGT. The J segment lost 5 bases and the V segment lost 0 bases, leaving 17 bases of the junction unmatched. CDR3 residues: CASSYSYRTGLAEKTGELFF. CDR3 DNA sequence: TGTGCCAGCAGTTACTCGTACCGAACTGGACTAGCCGAGAAAACCGGGGAGCTGTTTTTT.

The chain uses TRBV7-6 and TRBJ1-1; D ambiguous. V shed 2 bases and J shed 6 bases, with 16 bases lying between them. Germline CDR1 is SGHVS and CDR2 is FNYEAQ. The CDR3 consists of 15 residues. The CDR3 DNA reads TGTGCCAGCAGCTTAAATTTTTTGGGAAGGTCTGAAGCTTTCTTT. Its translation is CASSLNFLGRSEAFF. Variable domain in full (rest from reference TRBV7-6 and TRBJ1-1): GAGVSQSPRYKVTKRGQDVALRCDPISGHVSLYWYRQALGQGPEFLTYFNYEAQQDKSGLPNDRFSAERPEGSISTLTIQRTEQRDSAMYRCASSLNFLGRSEAFFGQGTRLTVV.

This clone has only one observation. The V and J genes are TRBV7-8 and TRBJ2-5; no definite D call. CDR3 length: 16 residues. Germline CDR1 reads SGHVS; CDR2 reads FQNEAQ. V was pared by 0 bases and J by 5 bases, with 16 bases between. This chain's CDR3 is CASSLAMSRTTETQYF. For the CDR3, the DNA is TGTGCCAGCAGCTTAGCGATGTCGCGAACAACTGAGACCCAGTACTTC.

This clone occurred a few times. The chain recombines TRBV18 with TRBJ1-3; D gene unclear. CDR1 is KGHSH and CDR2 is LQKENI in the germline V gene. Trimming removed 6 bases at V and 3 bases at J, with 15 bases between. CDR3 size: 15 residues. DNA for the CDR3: TGTGCCAGCTCTAACTACCGGGAAAGTGGAAACACCATATATTTT. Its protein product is CASSNYRESGNTIYF.

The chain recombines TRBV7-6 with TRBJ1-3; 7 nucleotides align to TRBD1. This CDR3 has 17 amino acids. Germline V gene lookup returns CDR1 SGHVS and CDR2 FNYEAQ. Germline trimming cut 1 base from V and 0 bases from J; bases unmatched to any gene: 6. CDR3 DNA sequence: TGTGCCAGCAGCTTAGGTCACAGGGGCGTCTCTGGAAACACCATATATTTT. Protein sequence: CASSLGHRGVSGNTIYF.

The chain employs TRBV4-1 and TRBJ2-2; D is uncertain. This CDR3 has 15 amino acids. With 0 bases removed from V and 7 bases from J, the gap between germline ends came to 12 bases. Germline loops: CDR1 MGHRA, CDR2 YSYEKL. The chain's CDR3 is CASSQEGIGHGELFF. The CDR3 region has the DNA TGCGCCAGCAGCCAAGAGGGGATAGGGCACGGGGAGCTGTTTTTT.

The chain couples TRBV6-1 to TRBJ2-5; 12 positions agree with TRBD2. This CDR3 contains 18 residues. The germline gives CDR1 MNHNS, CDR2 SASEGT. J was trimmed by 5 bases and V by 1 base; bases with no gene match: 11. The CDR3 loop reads CASSEERLAGAVGETQYF. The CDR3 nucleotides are TGTGCCAGCAGTGAAGAGAGACTAGCGGGGGCGGTGGGGGAGACCCAGTACTTC.

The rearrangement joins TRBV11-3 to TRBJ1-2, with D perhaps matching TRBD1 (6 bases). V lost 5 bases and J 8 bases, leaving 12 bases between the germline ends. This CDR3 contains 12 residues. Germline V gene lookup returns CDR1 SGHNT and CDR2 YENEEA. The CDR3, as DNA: TGTGCCAGCAGCCGGCGGGGGCCGGGCTACACCTTC. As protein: CASSRRGPGYTF.

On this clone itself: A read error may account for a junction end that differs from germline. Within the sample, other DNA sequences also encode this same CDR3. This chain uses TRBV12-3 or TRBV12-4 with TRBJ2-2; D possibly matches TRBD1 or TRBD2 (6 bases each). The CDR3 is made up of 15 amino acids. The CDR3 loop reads CASSLGGANTGELFF. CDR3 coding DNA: TGTGCCAGCAGTTTGGGGGGCGCGAACACCGGGGAGCTGTTTTTC.

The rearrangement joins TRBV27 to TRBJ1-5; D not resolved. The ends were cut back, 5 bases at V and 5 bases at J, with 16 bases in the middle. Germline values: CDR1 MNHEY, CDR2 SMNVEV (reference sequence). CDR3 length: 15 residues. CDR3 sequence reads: CASSPLGGDYQPQHF. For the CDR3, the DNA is TGTGCCAGCAGTCCCTTGGGAGGTGACTATCAGCCCCAGCATTTT.